This TCR beta chain was observed in a study of shared clonotypes between healthy human individuals. The CDR3 totals 11 residues. CDR1 and CDR2 (germline): MDHEN, SYDVKM. V was clipped by 10 bases and J by 2 bases, with 8 bases between them. Libraries were prepared by immunoSEQ multiplex PCR; TCRdb keeps only in-frame clonotypes and omits some of them. In the table there are roughly 450,000 clones, around 74% of which are singletons. Sequenced material: PBMCs. This rearrangement joins TRBV28 to TRBJ1-2; perhaps TRBD1 as D (6 bases). The TCR was taken from a middle-aged woman in good health. Some clones in this sample may be carry-over from other donors' samples. The CDR3 is CATTGNYGYTF. CDR3 nucleotide sequence: TGTGCCACGACAGGAAACTATGGCTACACCTTC.